These T cell receptor beta chains were read from a single sample in a study of T cell responses to AZD1222 COVID-19 vaccine. Generated by immunoSEQ multiplex PCR, the TCRdb table keeps only in-frame clones and is missing some. This table holds more than 110,000 clones, 70% to 90% found once. The material was peripheral blood, obtained on day 0 of AZD1222 vaccination. The receptors here all came from an adult in good health. The CDR3 runs from the conserved cysteine through the conserved F or W. The D gene is left open where the match is weak. Clone size, where shown, is once, few, many, or a class for clones that have expanded.

D	V	size	J	DNA	CDR3
-	TRBV30	-	TRBJ1-2	TGTGCCTGGAGAGGGGCCGTAGCCTCCTATGGCTACACCTTC	CAWRGAVASYGYTF
-	TRBV7-3	-	TRBJ2-1	TGTGCCAGCAGCTTAAGTGGTGCTTATGATGTAATGCGGGGCGGTGAGCAGTTCTTC	CASSLSGAYDVMRGGEQFF
TRBD1	TRBV9	-	TRBJ1-5	TGTGCCAGCAGCACACAGGGGGAGAGCAATCAGCCCCAGCATTTT	CASSTQGESNQPQHF
-	TRBV7-8	-	TRBJ2-2	TGTGCCAGCAGCTTATATCGCGGGGAGCTGTTTTTT	CASSLYRGELFF
-	TRBV7-3	-	TRBJ2-5	TGTGCCAGCAGCTCCTTCCCCGGGGGCGGGGTGGCCCAGTACTTC	CASSSFPGGGVAQYF
TRBD2	TRBV7-9	-	TRBJ2-3	TGTGCCAGCAGCTCGACTAGCGGGATTAGCACAGATACGCAGTATTTT	CASSSTSGISTDTQYF
-	TRBV5-4	-	TRBJ2-5	TGTGCCAGCAGCTTGGGGGCCGCGGAGGCGCAGACCCAGTACTTC	CASSLGAAEAQTQYF
-	TRBV21-1	-	TRBJ2-3	TGTGCCAGCAGTCAGCGGCGGGGGAGGCTCGCTAGCACAGATACGCAGTATTTT	CASSQRRGRLASTDTQYF
-	TRBV28	few	TRBJ2-7	TGTGCCAGCAGTTATAATAGGTGGGCAGGGCTGTACTTC	CASSYNRWAGLYF
-	TRBV7-9	-	TRBJ2-7	TGTGCCAGCAGCTGGGGGGCGACGGACGAGCAGTACTTC	CASSWGATDEQYF
-	TRBV2	-	TRBJ1-6	TGTGCCAGCAGGGAGGGATACGGTAATTCACCCCTCCACTTT	CASREGYGNSPLHF
TRBD2	TRBV9	-	TRBJ2-7	TGTGCCAGCAGCCCGGGACTAGCGGGCTCGAGCTCCTACGAGCAGTACTTC	CASSPGLAGSSSYEQYF
-	TRBV19	-	TRBJ1-5	TGTGCCAGTAGTATAAGGGATTCGAGTCAGCCCCAGCATTTT	CASSIRDSSQPQHF
TRBD1	TRBV11-2	-	TRBJ2-7	TGTGCCAGCAGCTTAGGGAGGGGACAGGGCTTCTACGAGCAGTACTTC	CASSLGRGQGFYEQYF
-	TRBV7-9	once	TRBJ2-7	TGTGCCAGCAGCCCGGGGACTCACTCCTACGAGCAGTACTTC	CASSPGTHSYEQYF
-	TRBV9	-	TRBJ1-1	TGTGCCAGCAGTGGTGTGGAGCGTGAAGCTTTCTTT	CASSGVEREAFF
-	TRBV28	-	TRBJ1-3	TGTGCCAGCAGCGGCCCGGGCACTTCTGGAAACACCATATATTTT	CASSGPGTSGNTIYF
TRBD2	TRBV7-8	-	TRBJ2-3	TGTGCCAGCAGCTTAGCGCTGACTAGCGGGATAGATACGCAGTATTTT	CASSLALTSGIDTQYF
-	TRBV6-5	few	TRBJ2-1	TGTGCCAGCAGTTCCTCCCGGCGGGGAAACTACAATGAGCAGTTCTTC	CASSSSRRGNYNEQFF
TRBD2	TRBV28	-	TRBJ2-1	TGTGCCAGCAGCCCCGGGACTAGCGGGGGCGATGAGCAGTTCTTC	CASSPGTSGGDEQFF
-	TRBV25-1	-	TRBJ1-3	TGTGCCAGCAGTGATCCCACAGGGAGCTCTGGAAACACCATATATTTT	CASSDPTGSSGNTIYF
TRBD1	TRBV28	-	TRBJ1-1	TGTGCCAGCAGAGCAGGGACAGTGAACACTGAAGCTTTCTTT	CASRAGTVNTEAFF
-	TRBV21-1	-	TRBJ2-7	TGTGCCAGCAGCAAAGGGGACAGGGGCCGTTACGAGCAGTACTTC	CASSKGDRGRYEQYF
TRBD2	TRBV11-2	-	TRBJ2-7	TGTGCCAGCAGCTTACCCGCGGGAGACCCCAGCGTCTACGAGCAGTACTTC	CASSLPAGDPSVYEQYF
-	TRBV3-1/TRBV3-2	once	TRBJ2-7	TGTGCCAGCAGCCAAGATTGGGAGGGGGCGAACTACGAGCAGTACTTC	CASSQDWEGANYEQYF
-	TRBV28	-	TRBJ1-5	TGTGCCAGCAGTTTATTGGGGAGTCAGCCCCAGCATTTT	CASSLLGSQPQHF
TRBD1	TRBV9	-	TRBJ1-3	TGTGCCAGCAGCGTAGCGCCGGGACAGGGGGTATCAGGAAACACCATATATTTT	CASSVAPGQGVSGNTIYF
TRBD2	TRBV7-2	few	TRBJ2-1	TGTGCCAGCAGCAGGCTAGCGGATATTAGTCACAATGAGCAGTTCTTC	CASSRLADISHNEQFF
-	TRBV24-1	-	TRBJ2-1	TGTGCCACCAGTGATCGGGATGAGCAGTTCTTC	CATSDRDEQFF
TRBD2	TRBV10-2	-	TRBJ2-7	TGCGCCAGCAGCTCGGGACTAGCGATCTACGAGCAGTACTTC	CASSSGLAIYEQYF
-	TRBV7-9	-	TRBJ1-2	TGTGCCAGCAGCTCAACAGGATCGACACATGGCTACACCTTC	CASSSTGSTHGYTF
-	TRBV7-8	once	TRBJ2-5	TGTGCCAGCAGCAAAGACAGGCCGGAGACCCAGTACTTC	CASSKDRPETQYF
-	TRBV5-4	-	TRBJ1-1	TGTGCCAGCAGCTTGAACACTGAAGCTTTCTTT	CASSLNTEAFF
TRBD2	TRBV3-1/TRBV3-2	-	TRBJ2-6	TGTGCCAGCAGCCAAGGGACTAGCGGGAGCTCTGGGGCCAACGTCCTGACTTTC	CASSQGTSGSSGANVLTF
TRBD1	TRBV4-1	-	TRBJ1-5	TGCGCCAGCAGCCTTCTCCAGGGGGTTCCTCAGCCCCAGCATTTT	CASSLLQGVPQPQHF
-	TRBV7-8	-	TRBJ1-1	TGTGCCAGCAGCTCCGGGACTGTTGAAGCTTTCTTT	CASSSGTVEAFF
TRBD1	TRBV6-5	-	TRBJ1-6	TGTGCCAGTTGGGGACAGGAGGGTTCACCCCTCCACTTT	CASWGQEGSPLHF
-	TRBV5-1	-	TRBJ2-6	TGCGCCAGCAGCTTGGGGGTGAACTCTGGGGCCAACGTCCTGACTTTC	CASSLGVNSGANVLTF
TRBD1	TRBV15	-	TRBJ1-2	TGTGCCACCAGCCGTTATCGGGACAGAGAAAACTATGGCTACACCTTC	CATSRYRDRENYGYTF
-	TRBV9	-	TRBJ2-2	TGTGCCAGCAGCGGGCAAGTGGGCACCGGGGAGCTGTTTTTT	CASSGQVGTGELFF
-	TRBV4-2	-	TRBJ1-2	TGTGCCAGCAGCCAAGGGGCACAGGACTATGGCTACACCTTC	CASSQGAQDYGYTF
TRBD1	TRBV20-1	-	TRBJ1-1	TGCAGTGCTAGTTGGGACAGGGGGCCTGAAGCTTTCTTT	CSASWDRGPEAFF
-	TRBV30	-	TRBJ1-3	TGTGCCTGGAGTATAGGGCTAGTTGCTGGAAACACCATATATTTT	CAWSIGLVAGNTIYF
-	TRBV4-2	-	TRBJ1-1	TGTGCCAGCAGCCAAGTTGGGGGCGGAGGCACTGAAGCTTTCTTT	CASSQVGGGGTEAFF
TRBD2	TRBV5-1	once	TRBJ2-7	TGCGCCAGCAGCTTGGTACCGACTAGCGGTCAATCCTACGAGCAGTACTTC	CASSLVPTSGQSYEQYF
-	TRBV7-2	-	TRBJ2-7	TGTGCCAGCAGCCTTATGACGGGGAGCATCTACGAGCAGTACTTC	CASSLMTGSIYEQYF
TRBD1	TRBV19	-	TRBJ1-4	TGTGCCAGTAGTGGGCGGGGGACAGGGCCTGAAAAACTGTTTTTT	CASSGRGTGPEKLFF
-	TRBV30	-	TRBJ1-1	TGTGCCTGGAGCCCAGTGGGACGCCCGAACACTGAAGCTTTCTTT	CAWSPVGRPNTEAFF
-	TRBV2	-	TRBJ1-1	TGTGCCATCGGGCCCCGGGCCCGGGAAGCTTTCTTT	CAIGPRAREAFF
TRBD1	TRBV25-1	-	TRBJ2-7	TGTGCCAGCAGTGAATTGGACAGGGAGTGCGAGCAGTACTTC	CASSELDRECEQYF
TRBD2	TRBV9	once	TRBJ2-2	TGTGCCAGCAGCGTAGAGCTAGCGGGAGACACCGGGGAGCTGTTTTTT	CASSVELAGDTGELFF
TRBD2	TRBV4-2	-	TRBJ2-1	TGTGCCAGCAGCCGTACTAGCGGAGATACCACCTACAATGAGCAGTTCTTC	CASSRTSGDTTYNEQFF
-	TRBV23-1	once	TRBJ2-3	TGCGCCAGCAATTTTTACACCCTCCTTACGACAGATACGCAGTATTTT	CASNFYTLLTTDTQYF
-	TRBV6-1	once	TRBJ2-7	TGTGCCAGCAGTGAAGCGGGACAAGGCGAGCAGTACTTC	CASSEAGQGEQYF
TRBD2	TRBV7-9	-	TRBJ2-7	TGTGCCAGCAGCTTTTTAGCGGGAGGGGCATTCGTCGAGCAGTACTTC	CASSFLAGGAFVEQYF
TRBD1	TRBV7-2	once	TRBJ1-4	TGTGCCAGCAGGGTTACAGGGGATCATGAAAAACTGTTTTTT	CASRVTGDHEKLFF
-	TRBV4-2	-	TRBJ2-7	TGTGCCAGCAGCCAAGAGGTCGACTACGAGCAGTACTTC	CASSQEVDYEQYF
-	TRBV12-3/TRBV12-4	few	TRBJ1-1	TGTGCCAGCAGTTCCCAGGAGAACACTGAAGCTTTCTTT	CASSSQENTEAFF
-	TRBV6-1	-	TRBJ2-1	TGTGCCAGCAGTGAAGCGCGGAGTGATGTCATCCGGTTCTTC	CASSEARSDVIRFF
TRBD1	TRBV7-9	-	TRBJ1-4	TGTGCCAGCAGCTCACAGGGGATAGAACTGTTTTTT	CASSSQGIELFF